A selection of T cell receptor beta chains follows, all from one sample in a study of monozygotic twins with cystic fibrosis. Sequencing used immunoSEQ multiplex PCR; TCRdb keeps in-frame clones, though not all of them. Found here are about 36,000 clones, about nine tenths of them singletons; the top ten hold under 0.25%. The source material was blood. All receptors derive from a boy younger than 10 with cystic fibrosis. The CDR3 runs from the conserved cysteine through the conserved F or W. The order of the fields is D gene, V gene, J gene, CDR3 DNA, CDR3 protein. A D gene is named only where the DNA matches it firmly.

d_call: -; v_call: TRBV19; j_call: TRBJ1-2; cdr3_nt: TGTGCCAGTAGTATAGGTCCGGGCAGGGCGCAAGGCTACACCTTC; cdr3_aa: CASSIGPGRAQGYTF
d_call: TRBD2; v_call: TRBV7-2; j_call: TRBJ2-1; cdr3_nt: TGTGCCAGCAGCTTAGTTGCGGGGGGGTACAATGAGCAGTTCTTC; cdr3_aa: CASSLVAGGYNEQFF
d_call: -; v_call: TRBV5-3; j_call: TRBJ1-3; cdr3_nt: TGTGCCAGAACCCCTGCCCCGGGCTCTGGAAACACCATATATTTT; cdr3_aa: CARTPAPGSGNTIYF
d_call: -; v_call: TRBV7-9; j_call: TRBJ1-1; cdr3_nt: TGTGCCAGCAGCTCGGGGGTGAGCACTGAAGCTTTCTTT; cdr3_aa: CASSSGVSTEAFF
d_call: TRBD1; v_call: TRBV6-1; j_call: TRBJ2-2; cdr3_nt: TGTGCCAGCAGTAAAATCACAGGGGTAGTCGGGGAGCTGTTTTTT; cdr3_aa: CASSKITGVVGELFF
d_call: TRBD2; v_call: TRBV11-2; j_call: TRBJ2-1; cdr3_nt: TGTGCCAGCAGCGGTGGGGGGGTCTACAATGAGCAGTTCTTC; cdr3_aa: CASSGGGVYNEQFF
d_call: -; v_call: TRBV9; j_call: TRBJ2-3; cdr3_nt: TGTGCCAGCAGCGTCTCAGGGGGGGCTAGCACAGATACGCAGTATTTT; cdr3_aa: CASSVSGGASTDTQYF
d_call: -; v_call: TRBV5-1; j_call: TRBJ2-2; cdr3_nt: TGCGCCAGCAGCCGATACAGTAGCAACACCGGGGAGCTGTTTTTT; cdr3_aa: CASSRYSSNTGELFF
d_call: -; v_call: TRBV9; j_call: TRBJ1-3; cdr3_nt: TGTGCCAGCAGCGCGACAGGAGGAAACACCATATATTTT; cdr3_aa: CASSATGGNTIYF
d_call: -; v_call: TRBV11-3; j_call: TRBJ1-1; cdr3_nt: TGTGCCAGCAGCGGGGACAATGAAGCTTTCTTT; cdr3_aa: CASSGDNEAFF